These 32 T cell receptor beta chains were sequenced from one sample in a study of sequential checkpoint blockade in melanoma (dated by TCRdb to the late 2010s). Library generation was performed with the immunoSEQ multiplex PCR assay. TCRdb carries this immuneACCESS record with in-frame sequences only. Its versions omit some clonotypes, under half of them owing to an unresolved V gene in the studies checked, with the rest unexplained. The sample has approximately 15,000 clones on record, 77% of them singletons. The ten top clones hold approximately 30% of the sample. The treatment or condition label corresponds to: randomized to nivolumab then ipilimumab (arm A) or the reverse (arm B). This sample comprised CD8+ T cells sorted from blood (inferred from file names), obtained from a patient given nivolumab and ipilimumab in sequence. These receptors all stem from a human donor with melanoma.

This clone showed up just a few times. Other DNA sequences of this sample code for an identical CDR3. The rearrangement joins TRBV25-1 to TRBJ1-1; 9 positions match TRBD1. CDR3 length: 12 residues. Germline lookup yields CDR1 MGHDK and CDR2 SYGVNS. V lost 6 bases to trimming and J lost 8 bases; unmatched junction nucleotides: 4. This chain's CDR3 is CASRGGTGEAFF. DNA for the CDR3: TGTGCCAGCAGGGGAGGGACAGGGGAAGCTTTCTTT. The entire variable domain, with the rest obtained from reference TRBV25-1 and TRBJ1-1, is as follows: EADIYQTPRYLVIGTGKKITLECSQTMGHDKMYWYQQDPGMELHLIHYSYGVNSTEKGDLSSESTVSRIRTEHFPLTLESARPSHTSQYLCASRGGTGEAFFGQGTRLTVV.

The chain is built from TRBV7-6 and TRBJ1-3; D perhaps matches TRBD1 (5 bases). Germline V gene data show CDR1 as SGHVS and CDR2 as FNYEAQ. The CDR3 loop spans 16 amino acids. V was cut by 2 bases and J by 0 bases, with 11 bases left in between. The CDR3 region has the DNA TGTGCCAGCAGCTTATCGGGCAGGGACTCTGGAAACACCATATATTTT. It yields the protein CASSLSGRDSGNTIYF.

The chain couples TRBV6-5 to TRBJ2-2, with 7 nucleotides matching TRBD2. V was clipped by 4 bases and J by 6 bases; unmatched bases: 2. The V gene's germline CDR1 is MNHEY and CDR2 SVGAGI. There are 13 residues in the CDR3. The CDR3 DNA reads as TGTGCCAGCAGTTTGGGAGGGGCCGGGGAGCTGTTTTTT. This sequence encodes CASSLGGAGELFF.

The chain carries TRBV28 and TRBJ1-2; 8 positions agree with TRBD1. CDR1 MDHEN and CDR2 SYDVKM come from the germline V gene. The J segment lost 4 bases and the V segment lost 3 bases, leaving 1 base of the junction unmatched. The CDR3 is 13 amino acids. The CDR3 here is CASSFDRGYGYTF. The CDR3 DNA is TGTGCCAGCAGTTTTGACAGGGGCTATGGCTACACCTTC.

The CDR3 reads CASSYSNLENTGELFF. CDR3 in DNA: TGTGCCAGCAGTTACTCGAATCTAGAGAACACCGGGGAGCTGTTTTTT. V gene TRBV6-5 combines with J gene TRBJ2-2, with D unclear. CDR3 length: 16 residues. Germline V CDR1 and CDR2: MNHEY, SVGAGI. Trimming cost V 0 bases and J 1 base, with 9 bases left between them.

The V gene is TRBV7-9, the J gene TRBJ2-3, with 12 bases lining up with TRBD2. Germline V gives CDR1 SEHNR, CDR2 FQNEAQ (reference sequence). The V gene end was trimmed by 4 bases and the J gene end by 1 base; junction bases not matched to a gene: 6. The CDR3 loop spans 17 amino acids. CDR3 loop: CASSSTSGSLGTDTQYF. CDR3 sequence (DNA): TGTGCCAGCAGCTCGACTAGCGGGAGTCTAGGCACAGATACGCAGTATTTT.

The rearrangement joins TRBV5-8 to TRBJ1-1; D remains ambiguous. The CDR3 has 9 residues. Trimming took off 4 bases at V and 7 bases at J, with 2 bases between the two ends. Germline V gene sequence: CDR1 SGHTS, CDR2 YDEGEE. The CDR3 is CASSREAFF. The CDR3 DNA follows: TGTGCCAGCAGCCGTGAAGCTTTCTTT.

This chain links TRBV18 with TRBJ2-2, with 7 bases that match TRBD1. This CDR3 is built from 15 residues. V gave up 6 bases and J gave up 2 bases; unmatched junction bases: 6. Germline-derived CDR1 and CDR2 are KGHSH and LQKENI. CDR3 sequence reads: CASSRTGDNTGELFF. For the CDR3, the DNA is TGTGCCAGCTCTCGGACAGGCGACAACACCGGGGAGCTGTTTTTT.

The chain joins TRBV15 to TRBJ2-4; TRBD1 agrees at 7 bases. This CDR3 is built from 14 residues. Losses at the gene ends were 5 bases for V and 0 bases for J; bases not matched to a gene: 1. CDR1 and CDR2 from the germline V gene are LNHNV and YYDKDF (reference sequence). This CDR3 reads CATSGDRAKNIQYF. Written as DNA, the CDR3 is TGTGCCACCAGCGGGGACAGAGCCAAAAACATTCAGTACTTC. Looking up the rest from reference TRBV15 and TRBJ2-4 gives the full variable domain: DAMVIQNPRYQVTQFGKPVTLSCSQTLNHNVMYWYQQKSSQAPKLLFHYYDKDFNNEADTPDNFQSRRPNTSFCFLDIRSPGLGDTAMYLCATSGDRAKNIQYFGAGTRLSVL.

The chain links TRBV7-9 to TRBJ2-5; D is possibly TRBD2 (6 bases). Trimming shortened V by 7 bases and J by 3 bases, and 12 bases separated the two germline ends. CDR1 is SEHNR and CDR2 is FQNEAQ in the germline V gene (reference sequence). CDR3 length: 13 amino acids. The CDR3 loop is CASTPEGEETQYF. The DNA of the CDR3 is TGTGCCAGCACACCGGAGGGCGAAGAGACCCAGTACTTC.

Turning to this clone: Its ends do not fully match the called genes, so a read error is possible. V gene TRBV27 combines with J gene TRBJ1-2, with TRBD1 matching over 8 bases. The CDR3 extends over 16 amino acids. Per the germline V gene, CDR1 is MNHEY and CDR2 is SMNVEV (reference sequence). CDR3 region: CASSLVSGTGSYGHTF. The CDR3 nucleotides are TGTGCCAGCAGTTTAGTTTCTGGGACAGGATCCTATGGCCACACCTTC.

The chain combines TRBV23-1 with TRBJ2-5; 10 bases are shared with TRBD1. TRBJ2-7 explains the end of the DNA better; the J call may be wrong. TRBV23-1 is filed as an ORF, its function uncertain. The CDR3 contains 16 residues. CDR3 sequence: CASSHGTGACLNEQYF. The CDR3 DNA reads as TGCGCCAGCAGTCATGGGACAGGGGCCTGCTTGAACGAGCAGTACTTC.

The V call is TRBV5-3, the J call TRBJ2-7, with TRBD1 identical over 7 bases. TRBV5-3 is reported as an ORF; its role is uncertain. J gave up 9 bases and V 7 bases, and 1 base lay outside the gene matches. The CDR3 spans 9 residues. This CDR3 is CARAGGQYF. The CDR3 DNA reads TGTGCCAGAGCAGGGGGGCAGTACTTC.

The chain couples TRBV7-9 to TRBJ2-1; 9 bases are shared with TRBD1. CDR1 and CDR2 (germline): SEHNR, FQNEAQ (reference sequence). V shed 4 bases, J shed 6 bases, and the junction held 1 base outside the gene matches. This CDR3 has 13 amino acids. In DNA form, the CDR3 reads TGTGCCAGCAGCTCGACAGGGGGCAATGAGCAGTTCTTC. Its translation: CASSSTGGNEQFF.

There are a few counts of this clone. J is TRBJ2-7 and V is TRBV5-5, with D possibly being TRBD1 (6 bases). V was cut by 4 bases and J by 5 bases, with 19 bases left in between. The length of the CDR3 is 15 residues. Germline V gene lookup returns CDR1 SGHKS and CDR2 YYEKEE (reference sequence). In DNA form, the CDR3 reads TGTGCCAGCAGCACCGAGGGGCAGGGGTTGGACGAGCAGTACTTC. Translation gives CASSTEGQGLDEQYF.

This chain connects TRBV13 to TRBJ2-7, with a tentative D call TRBD2 (5 bases). CDR3 length: 14 residues. Germline V lookup: CDR1 PRHDT, CDR2 FYEKMQ (reference sequence). The V gene lost 4 bases and the J gene lost 4 bases, with 14 bases spanning the gap. The DNA of the CDR3 is TGTGCCAGCAGCTCTGAGGGAGCTGGTTACGAGCAGTACTTC. Amino acids: CASSSEGAGYEQYF.

This rearrangement joins TRBV4-1 to TRBJ1-3; 8 bases fit TRBD1. The germline V gene encodes CDR1 MGHRA and CDR2 YSYEKL. The CDR3 extends over 15 amino acids. J gave up 3 bases and V 0 bases, and 1 base lay outside the gene matches. The CDR3 protein is CASSQEQGGGNTIYF. In nucleotides, the CDR3 is TGCGCCAGCAGCCAAGAACAGGGGGGTGGAAACACCATATATTTT.

The chain has TRBV28 and TRBJ2-5, with 8 bases fitting TRBD2. Germline V gene lookup returns CDR1 MDHEN and CDR2 SYDVKM. V lost 5 bases, J lost 3 bases, and 8 bases stayed unmatched. The CDR3 totals 15 residues. CDR3 coding DNA: TGTGCCAGCAGTATTAAGCGGGAGAGGAAAGAGACCCAGTACTTC. This sequence encodes CASSIKRERKETQYF.

The V call is TRBV9, the J call TRBJ2-1; tentative D call: TRBD2 (5 bases). Trimming left V 4 bases short and J 2 bases short, with 22 bases between. CDR1 and CDR2 (germline): SGDLS, YYNGEE. The CDR3 runs 18 residues. The CDR3 protein is CASSLDSSLGEAYNEQFF. In nucleotides, the CDR3 is TGTGCCAGCAGCTTGGACTCGAGCCTGGGAGAGGCCTACAATGAGCAGTTCTTC.

This clone was counted a few times. The chain couples TRBV5-4 to TRBJ1-2; 7 nucleotides agree with TRBD1. The CDR3 contains 15 residues. Germline assignment: CDR1 SGHNT and CDR2 YYREEE (reference sequence). The trim removed 3 bases at V and 5 bases at J, leaving 10 bases unmatched. Written as DNA, the CDR3 is TGTGCCAGCAGCTCCCAACCGGGACAGACTTATGGCTACACCTTC. Its translation is CASSSQPGQTYGYTF. The complete variable domain, with remaining parts taken from reference TRBV5-4 and TRBJ1-2, reads ETGVTQSPTHLIKTRGQQVTLRCSSQSGHNTVSWYQQALGQGPQFIFQYYREEENGRGNFPPRFSGLQFPNYSSELNVNALELDDSALYLCASSSQPGQTYGYTFGSGTRLTVV.

This clone is a singleton in its sample. The chain carries TRBV5-8 and TRBJ1-1; D not certain. Trimming left V 4 bases short and J 7 bases short, with 11 bases between. Germline loops: CDR1 SGHTS, CDR2 YDEGEE. This CDR3 spans 12 amino acids. The CDR3 sequence: CASSPEGIEAFF. The CDR3, as DNA: TGTGCCAGCAGCCCGGAGGGTATTGAAGCTTTCTTT. Supplemented by reference TRBV5-8 and TRBJ1-1, the full variable domain reads EAGVTQSPTHLIKTRGQQATLRCSPISGHTSVYWYQQALGLGLQFLLWYDEGEERNRGNFPPRFSGRQFPNYSSELNVNALELEDSALYLCASSPEGIEAFFGQGTRLTVV.

The chain combines TRBV27 with TRBJ2-2; TRBD2 matches at 7 bases. Trimming cost V 7 bases and J 2 bases; bases outside gene matches: 7. Germline V lookup: CDR1 MNHEY, CDR2 SMNVEV (reference sequence). This CDR3 has 15 amino acids. The CDR3 DNA sequence: TGTGCCAGCACCCTGGGAGGGCCTAACACCGGGGAGCTGTTTTTT. Its translation: CASTLGGPNTGELFF.

This chain joins TRBV9 and TRBJ2-7, with 9 bases identical to TRBD1. Germline CDR1 is SGDLS and CDR2 is YYNGEE. V lost 3 bases and J lost 3; bases outside the gene matches: 4. The CDR3 spans 14 residues. In DNA form, the CDR3 reads TGTGCCAGCAGCGCCGGGACAGGGTTCTACGAGCAGTACTTC. This codes for CASSAGTGFYEQYF.

The chain couples TRBV6-4 to TRBJ2-1; 11 bases line up with TRBD2. The CDR3 is 15 amino acids. Per the germline V gene, CDR1 is MRHNA and CDR2 is SNTAGT. V lost 2 bases and J lost 7; bases outside the gene matches: 4. This chain's CDR3 is CASSDGTSGGNEQFF. The CDR3 bases are TGTGCCAGCAGTGACGGGACTAGCGGAGGAAATGAGCAGTTCTTC.

V is TRBV6-5 and J is TRBJ1-5; 7 bases map to TRBD1. V shed 2 bases, J shed 4 bases, and the junction held 5 bases outside the gene matches. Germline V gives CDR1 MNHEY, CDR2 SVGAGI. This CDR3 is 15 amino acids long. CDR3 nucleotide sequence: TGTGCCAGCAGTTACCACGGACAGGCGAATCAGCCCCAGCATTTT. It codes for CASSYHGQANQPQHF.

In its sample, this clone was seen a few times. The CDR3: CASSLNRALTYEQYF. The CDR3 DNA reads as TGCGCCAGCAGCCTTAACAGGGCACTTACCTACGAGCAGTACTTC. The rearrangement uses TRBV5-1 and TRBJ2-7; D is perhaps TRBD1 (6 bases). V lost 4 bases and J 2 bases, leaving 16 bases between the germline ends. CDR1 and CDR2 from the germline V gene are SGHRS and YFSETQ. This CDR3 contains 15 residues. Full variable domain (remainder filled in from reference TRBV5-1 and TRBJ2-7): KAGVTQTPRYLIKTRGQQVTLSCSPISGHRSVSWYQQTPGQGLQFLFEYFSETQRNKGNFPGRFSGRQFSNSRSEMNVSTLELGDSALYLCASSLNRALTYEQYFGPGTRLTVT.

The V gene is TRBV6-5, the J gene TRBJ1-1; 10 bases match TRBD1. The CDR3 consists of 14 residues. The J segment lost 5 bases and the V segment lost 7 bases, leaving 7 bases of the junction unmatched. The germline V gene has CDR1 MNHEY and CDR2 SVGAGI. The CDR3 coding sequence is TGTGCCAGCACCCCGACAGGGGGCAAAACTGAAGCTTTCTTT. It translates to CASTPTGGKTEAFF.

The J gene is TRBJ2-7, the V gene TRBV6-1; D is ambiguous. CDR1 MNHNS and CDR2 SASEGT come from the germline V gene. Deletions cut 8 bases from V and 1 base from J, with 12 bases between. This CDR3 has 13 residues. This CDR3 is CASERALSYEQYF. CDR3 nucleotides: TGTGCCAGCGAACGAGCTCTTTCCTACGAGCAGTACTTC.

The rearrangement uses TRBV30 and TRBJ2-7, with 8 bases aligning to TRBD1. The CDR3 consists of 14 residues. The ends lost 5 bases at V and 1 base at J; junction bases unmatched: 7. Per the germline V gene, CDR1 is GTSNPN and CDR2 is SVGIG (reference sequence). Written as DNA, the CDR3 is TGTGCCTGGCAGGGACAGGAGGGGTCCTACGAGCAGTACTTC. As protein: CAWQGQEGSYEQYF.

In DNA, the CDR3 is TGTGCCAGCAGTTATGTAGCGGGCGACAATGAGCAGTTCTTC. Its translation is CASSYVAGDNEQFF. The chain combines TRBV7-9 with TRBJ2-1; TRBD2 matches 7 bases. The germline V gene has CDR1 SEHNR and CDR2 FQNEAQ (reference sequence). The V segment lost 6 bases and the J segment 5 bases; nucleotides outside the gene matches: 7. This CDR3 spans 14 amino acids.

The chain joins TRBV7-6 to TRBJ2-3; TRBD2 matches at 7 bases. Germline lookup yields CDR1 SGHVS and CDR2 FNYEAQ. Unmatched junction bases numbered 12, after V lost 5 bases and J lost 4 bases. This CDR3 comprises 16 residues. Written as DNA, the CDR3 is TGTGCCAGCAGCACGACAGCGGGGCCCGCGGCAGATACGCAGTATTTT. This translates into CASSTTAGPAADTQYF.

The chain has TRBV6-4 and TRBJ2-1; 9 nucleotides align to TRBD2. From germline, CDR1 is MRHNA and CDR2 SNTAGT. Unmatched junction bases numbered 3, after V lost 0 bases and J lost 3 bases. The CDR3 is 16 residues long. CDR3 residues: CASSDSKRGDYNEQFF. Here the CDR3 DNA reads TGTGCCAGCAGTGACTCAAAGCGGGGGGACTACAATGAGCAGTTCTTC.